This T cell receptor beta chain was documented in a study of memory CD4+ T cells and cytomegalovirus serostatus. The sort gate was single viable CD3+CD4+CD8-CD45RO+ cells for memory CD4+ T cells. Serum IgG to CMV pp150, pp28, p38 and p52 defined serostatus. The data were produced by immunoSEQ multiplex PCR, yet TCRdb's version contains in-frame clones alone and is incomplete. The sample contains about 64,000 clones, around 77% of which appear only once. From germline, CDR1 is MNHNY and CDR2 SVGAGI (reference sequence). The V gene end was trimmed by 4 bases and the J gene end by 0 bases; junction bases not matched to a gene: 3. CDR3 length equals 14 residues.

The gene calls are TRBV6-6 and TRBJ2-7, with 7 bases identical to TRBD1. Sequencing input: memory CD4+ T cells from blood. The clonotype comes from an adult in good health and CMV-seronegative. The CDR3 DNA sequence: TGTGCCAGCAGTTCAGGACAGGTCTCCTACGAGCAGTACTTC. Its protein is CASSSGQVSYEQYF.